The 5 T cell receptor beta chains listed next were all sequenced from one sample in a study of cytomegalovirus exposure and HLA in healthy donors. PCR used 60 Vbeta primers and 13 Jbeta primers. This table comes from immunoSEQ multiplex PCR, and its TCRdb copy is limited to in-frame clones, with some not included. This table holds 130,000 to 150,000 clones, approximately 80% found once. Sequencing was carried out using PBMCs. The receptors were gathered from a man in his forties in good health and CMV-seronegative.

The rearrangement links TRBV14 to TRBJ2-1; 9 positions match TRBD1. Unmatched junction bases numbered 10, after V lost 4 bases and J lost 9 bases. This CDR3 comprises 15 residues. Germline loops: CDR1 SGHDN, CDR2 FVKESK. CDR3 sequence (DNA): TGTGCCAGCAGCCCAAGGGGGACAGGGACAACTGAGCAGTTCTTC. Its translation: CASSPRGTGTTEQFF.

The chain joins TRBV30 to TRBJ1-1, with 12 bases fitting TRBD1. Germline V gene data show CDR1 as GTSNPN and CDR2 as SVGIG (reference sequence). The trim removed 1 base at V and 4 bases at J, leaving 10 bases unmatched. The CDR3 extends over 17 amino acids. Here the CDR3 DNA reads TGTGCCTGGAGTGCCCTGGGACAGGGGGCCTCATCCACTGAAGCTTTCTTT. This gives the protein CAWSALGQGASSTEAFF.

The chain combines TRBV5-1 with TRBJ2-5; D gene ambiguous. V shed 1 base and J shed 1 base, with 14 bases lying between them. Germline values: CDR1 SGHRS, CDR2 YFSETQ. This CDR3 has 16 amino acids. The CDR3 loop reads CASSLSAAPVQETQYF. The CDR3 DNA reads TGCGCCAGCAGCTTGAGCGCCGCGCCAGTCCAAGAGACCCAGTACTTC.

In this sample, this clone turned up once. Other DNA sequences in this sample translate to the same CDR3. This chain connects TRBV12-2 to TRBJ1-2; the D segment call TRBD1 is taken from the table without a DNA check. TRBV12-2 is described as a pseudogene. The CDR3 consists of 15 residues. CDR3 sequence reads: CASRLVYMTDRGYTF. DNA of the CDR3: TGTGCAAGTCGCTTAGTCTACATGACAGACCGAGGCTATACCTTC.

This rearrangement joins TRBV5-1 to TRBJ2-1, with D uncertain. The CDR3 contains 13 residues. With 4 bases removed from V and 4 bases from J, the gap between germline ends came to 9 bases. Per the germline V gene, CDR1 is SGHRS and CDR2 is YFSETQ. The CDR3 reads CASSTAGYNEQFF. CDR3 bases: TGCGCCAGCAGCACCGCCGGGTACAATGAGCAGTTCTTC.